The sample holds one count of the clone carrying this TCR beta chain. The antigen is not known. The protocol was immunoSEQ multiplex PCR, while the TCRdb copy is restricted to in-frame clones and leaves out a portion. The sample gives about 90,000 clones, 88% of which show up once; about a tenth is in the top ten. This sample was included in a study of T cell responses to AZD1222 COVID-19 vaccine. CDR1 is PRHDT, CDR2 FYEKMQ, per germline (reference sequence). The CDR3 sequence is 15 residues long. V shed 7 bases and J shed 3 bases, with 19 bases lying between them. Points from the study as a whole: Unmutated regions of variants are reportedly targeted by nearly half of spike-specific TCRs. An increase in Spike-specific TCR breadth and depth was observed after two AZD1222 doses. A mostly white British donor set with more females was recruited, and clonal diversity was possibly underestimated. Along spike, vaccine-associated CD4 TCRs were found throughout, with dominance at 160-218 and 743-854.

This sequence joins TRBV13 and TRBJ2-7, with D possibly TRBD2 on 5 matching bases. This TCR derives from an adult in good health. The starting material was peripheral blood, obtained on day 0 of MenACWY control vaccination. CDR3 in DNA: TGTGCCAGCACCCGAGAGGGCGTCGGCCTCTACGAGCAGTACTTC. It specifies CASTREGVGLYEQYF. The entire variable domain, with the rest obtained from reference TRBV13 and TRBJ2-7, is as follows: AAGVIQSPRHLIKEKRETATLKCYPIPRHDTVYWYQQGPGQDPQFLISFYEKMQSDKGSIPDRFSAQQFSDYHSELNMSSLELGDSALYFCASTREGVGLYEQYFGPGTRLTVT.